This T cell receptor (beta chain) is from a study of post-analysis software for immune sequencing data. Study results and limitations: A handful of TRBV segments, including TRBV5-6, TRBV5-1 and TRBV20-1, were more frequent in patients than controls.

As concerns this clonotype: Its specificity is not known.

Unique-molecular-identifier-tagged TCR beta cDNA libraries were used. Each batch of about 0.95 to 10 million T cells produced 500,000 to 550,000 cDNA molecules. Each CDR3 protein is one row after TCRdb ran MiXCR on the PCR reads. The sample has about 540,000 distinct CDR3 sequences, around a third seen once. The CDR3 is 15 amino acids. The V end lost 3 bases, the J end lost 7 bases, and 13 bases lay between the germline ends. Input material: blood. V usage is TRBV12-3 or TRBV12-4 and J usage is TRBJ1-6; D is ambiguous. This receptor was taken from a girl aged 2 to 17 with multiple sclerosis. The CDR3 DNA follows: TGTGCCAGCAGTTTTAAGCAGGATGGCAATTCACCCCTCCACTTT. The encoded protein is CASSFKQDGNSPLHF.